One sample yielded the 8 T cell receptor beta chains listed below, sequenced in a study of blood T cells in healthy people across ages. Primed by a sample-barcoded 5' primer and a J-beta primer mix, a second PCR proceeded for about 6 to 11 cycles. One entry per CDR3 protein results from TCRdb running MiXCR on the 5' RACE reads. The table has approximately 760,000 distinct CDR3 sequences, about 25% seen once. These data also formed part of another study, on T cells of mothers and their children.

Sequenced: blood. The source of these receptors is a boy aged 5 to 17 in good health.

This chain joins TRBV25-1 and TRBJ2-5, with D perhaps given as TRBD1 or TRBD2 (5 bases each). The germline gives CDR1 MGHDK, CDR2 SYGVNS. This CDR3 comprises 13 residues. V shed 7 bases and J shed 2 bases, with 11 bases lying between them. This CDR3 is CASTRDPQETQYF. CDR3 sequence (DNA): TGTGCCAGCACCCGGGACCCGCAAGAGACCCAGTACTTC.

The rearrangement uses TRBV11-3 and TRBJ2-5; D is uncertain. The J call may be in error: the DNA end matches TRBJ2-7 better. The CDR3 has 13 amino acids. Germline V gene sequence: CDR1 SGHNT, CDR2 YENEEA. The CDR3 bases are TGTGCCAGCACCCCTGGAGCCTCCTACGAGCAGTACTTC. This translates into CASTPGASYEQYF.

This rearrangement joins TRBV28 to TRBJ2-7; D gene unclear. The germline CDR1 and CDR2 sequences are MDHEN and SYDVKM. Trimming removed 8 bases from V and 4 bases from J, with 15 bases in between. The length of the CDR3 is 13 residues. This CDR3 is CASQTNPQYEQYF. The CDR3 nucleotides read TGTGCCAGCCAGACGAACCCCCAATACGAGCAGTACTTC.

The chain links TRBV3-1 to TRBJ2-3; D not resolved. The V and J ends lost 0 bases and 3 bases respectively, with 10 bases between them. The CDR3 has 15 residues. In germline, CDR1 is LGHDT, CDR2 YNNKEL (reference sequence). CDR3 sequence reads: CASSQDFEGTDTQYF. The CDR3 nucleotides read TGTGCCAGCAGCCAAGATTTCGAAGGGACAGATACGCAGTATTTT.

The chain recombines TRBV7-3 with TRBJ1-3, with a tentative D call TRBD1 (6 bases). Trimming removed 3 bases from V and 2 bases from J, with 11 bases in between. In germline, CDR1 is SGHTA, CDR2 FQGTGA. The CDR3 spans 15 residues. The CDR3 sequence: CASSLSGATGNTIYF. DNA for the CDR3: TGTGCCAGCAGCTTGTCAGGGGCGACTGGAAACACCATATATTTT.

This clonotype was observed a few times. The CDR3 is CASSPSRGGNNEQFF. The CDR3, as DNA: TGTGCCAGCAGCCCGAGCCGTGGCGGAAACAATGAGCAGTTCTTC. This chain uses TRBV12-3 or TRBV12-4 with TRBJ2-1, with no clear D. This CDR3 spans 15 amino acids. V gave up 6 bases and J gave up 5 bases, with 17 bases separating them.

The CDR3 DNA reads as TGCGCCAGCTCGCTCGAAGGGGTGTACCAAGAGACCCAGTACTTC. Translated: CASSLEGVYQETQYF. The chain recombines TRBV5-1 with TRBJ2-5; D possibly corresponds to TRBD1 (5 bases). CDR3 size: 15 residues. The germline V gene has CDR1 SGHRS and CDR2 YFSETQ. V lost 7 bases and J 0 bases, leaving 16 bases between the germline ends. Full variable domain (rest looked up from reference TRBV5-1 and TRBJ2-5): KAGVTQTPRYLIKTRGQQVTLSCSPISGHRSVSWYQQTPGQGLQFLFEYFSETQRNKGNFPGRFSGRQFSNSRSEMNVSTLELGDSALYLCASSLEGVYQETQYFGPGTRLLVL.

The chain combines TRBV7-9 with TRBJ2-5; 10 bases line up with TRBD2. Per the germline V gene, CDR1 is SEHNR and CDR2 is FQNEAQ (reference sequence). The CDR3 length is 16 residues. After removal of 5 bases from V and 2 bases from J, the junction contained 8 bases not matched to a gene. The CDR3 DNA follows: TGTGCCAGCAGCCCCCTGACTAGCGGGCTACAAGAGACCCAGTACTTC. Its translation: CASSPLTSGLQETQYF.